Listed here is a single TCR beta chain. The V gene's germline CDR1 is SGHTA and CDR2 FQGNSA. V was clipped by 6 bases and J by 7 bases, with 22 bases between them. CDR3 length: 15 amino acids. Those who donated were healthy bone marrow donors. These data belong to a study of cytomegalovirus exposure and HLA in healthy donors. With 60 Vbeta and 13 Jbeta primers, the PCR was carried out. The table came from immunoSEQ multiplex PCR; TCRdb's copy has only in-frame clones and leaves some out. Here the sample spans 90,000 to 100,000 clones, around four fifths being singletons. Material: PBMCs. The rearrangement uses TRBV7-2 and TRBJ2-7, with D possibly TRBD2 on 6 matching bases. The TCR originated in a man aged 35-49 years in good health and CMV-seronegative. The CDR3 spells CASSEIVAAVTEQYF. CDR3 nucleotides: TGTGCCAGCAGTGAGATCGTAGCGGCCGTCACGGAGCAGTACTTC.